The following is a TCR beta chain sequence with its context. Its antigen is undetermined. The sample belongs to a study of cytomegalovirus exposure and HLA in healthy donors. 13 Jbeta primers and 60 Vbeta primers were used for the PCR. Using immunoSEQ multiplex PCR, the repertoire was profiled, and TCRdb retains in-frame clones only, with some absent. This sample has about 82,000 clones, with over 70% found just once. Study-level points and caveats: Per published accounts, TCR beta sequences correctly predicted the HLA-A and HLA-B alleles of most subjects. Segments of the TCR beta V type were, in most cases, productive about 90% or about 30% of the time in an earlier analysis.

This CDR3 is 17 amino acids long. In germline, CDR1 is SGHTA, CDR2 FQGNSA. After removal of 5 bases from V and 5 bases from J, the junction contained 12 bases not matched to a gene. Sequenced: PBMCs. The chain couples TRBV7-2 to TRBJ2-2; 9 positions agree with TRBD2. This TCR was recovered from a man in his fifties or sixties in good health and CMV-seronegative. CDR3 sequence (DNA): TGTGCCAGCAGCCCCGACGGACTAGCGTTGCAGACCGGGGAGCTGTTTTTT. Its translation is CASSPDGLALQTGELFF. Based on the CDR3 plus reference TRBV7-2 and TRBJ2-2, the full variable domain is GAGVSQSPSNKVTEKGKDVELRCDPISGHTALYWYRQSLGQGLEFLIYFQGNSAPDKSGLPSDRFSAERTGGSVSTLTIQRTQQEDSAVYLCASSPDGLALQTGELFFGEGSRLTVL.